These 24 T cell receptor beta chains were all obtained from the same sample, sequenced in a study of CD8+ T cells in alopecia areata. CD25+CD127- cells were obtained by sorting CD4+ cells, for roughly 5 patients. As the sequencing template, cDNA was produced by extracting RNA and reverse transcribing it. The data were produced by immunoSEQ multiplex PCR, yet TCRdb's version contains in-frame clones alone and is incomplete. The profile shows more than 12,000 clones, around 50% of them singletons. Sequences were obtained from CD4+ Tregs sorted from blood. The receptors derive from a human donor with alopecia areata.

This clone showed up just a few times. The chain combines TRBV29-1 with TRBJ1-2; the D gene is possibly TRBD1 (5 bases). The CDR3 length is 13 residues. Germline V gene lookup returns CDR1 SQVTM and CDR2 ANQGSEA. V lost 3 bases and J lost 4, with 12 bases in between. The CDR3 DNA reads as TGCAGCGTTGATTACGGGGCTGGCTATGGCTACACCTTC. This sequence encodes CSVDYGAGYGYTF.

The rearrangement uses TRBV7-2 and TRBJ1-4; D uncertain. The CDR3 has 14 residues. Per the germline V gene, CDR1 is SGHTA and CDR2 is FQGNSA. Trimming left V 1 base short and J 3 bases short, with 6 bases between. The CDR3 here is CASSLGESNEKLFF. DNA for the CDR3: TGTGCCAGCAGCTTAGGGGAGTCTAATGAAAAACTGTTTTTT.

This clone has only one observation. This chain connects TRBV13 to TRBJ2-5, with D perhaps TRBD1 or TRBD2 (5 bases each). The CDR3 consists of 14 residues. From germline, CDR1 is PRHDT and CDR2 FYEKMQ (reference sequence). The ends were cut back, 5 bases at V and 3 bases at J, with 13 bases in the middle. The CDR3 region is CASSSRDGKETQYF. The CDR3 DNA sequence: TGTGCCAGCAGCAGCAGGGACGGGAAAGAGACCCAGTACTTC.

A few counts support this clone. J is TRBJ1-2 and V is TRBV2; D is undetermined. The V end was cut by 5 bases, the J end by 4 bases, with 11 bases between. CDR3 size: 13 residues. Per the germline V gene, CDR1 is SNHLY and CDR2 is FYNNEI. The CDR3 nucleotides are TGTGCCAGCAGTCCCAGATTCCTCTATGGCTACACCTTC. Translating it yields CASSPRFLYGYTF.

The V call is TRBV28, the J call TRBJ1-1; 12 nucleotides match TRBD1. The CDR3 runs to 17 residues. V lost 6 bases, J lost 6 bases, and 14 bases stayed unmatched. Germline CDR1 is MDHEN and CDR2 is SYDVKM. CDR3 region: CASRSLGDRGLRAEAFF. The CDR3 coding sequence is TGTGCCAGCAGGAGCCTCGGGGACAGGGGGCTGAGAGCTGAAGCTTTCTTT.

The count of this clone is one. This chain joins TRBV6-6 and TRBJ2-7, with 8 nucleotides matching TRBD2. The V and J ends lost 5 bases and 2 bases, in that order; junction bases with no gene match: 8. Germline CDR1 is MNHNY and CDR2 is SVGAGI (reference sequence). CDR3 length: 15 residues. This CDR3 is CASSDLAGRPYEQYF. CDR3 in DNA: TGTGCCAGCAGTGACTTAGCGGGACGACCCTACGAGCAGTACTTC.

The chain couples TRBV28 to TRBJ2-1; D might be TRBD2 (6 bases). Trimming took off 3 bases at V and 6 bases at J, with 15 bases between the two ends. The CDR3 is made up of 15 amino acids. CDR1 is MDHEN, CDR2 SYDVKM, per germline. CDR3 in amino acids: CASSLSGVKTNEQFF. The CDR3, as DNA: TGTGCCAGCAGTTTGTCGGGAGTGAAAACCAATGAGCAGTTCTTC.

This clone turned up a few times. The rearrangement uses TRBV5-6 and TRBJ2-1; no reliable D call. V was trimmed by 0 bases and J by 8 bases, leaving 3 bases between them. Germline CDR1 reads SGHDT; CDR2 reads YYEEEE. The CDR3 runs to 11 residues. CDR3 nucleotides: TGTGCCAGCAGCTTGGGGTATGAGCAGTTCTTC. Translated: CASSLGYEQFF.

A single count supports this clone. V is TRBV5-1 and J is TRBJ1-2; D ambiguous. Trimming removed 0 bases at V and 4 bases at J, with 13 bases between. CDR1 SGHRS and CDR2 YFSETQ come from the germline V gene. This CDR3 region has 15 residues. The CDR3 nucleotides read TGCGCCAGCAGCTTGGAGGTCAGGCCGATCTATGGCTACACCTTC. Protein product: CASSLEVRPIYGYTF.

A remark on this clone: Other DNA variants within this sample encode the same CDR3. The chain couples TRBV28 to TRBJ1-2; 7 bases are shared with TRBD1. The CDR3 runs 14 residues. Germline V gene lookup returns CDR1 MDHEN and CDR2 SYDVKM. Trimming took 10 bases from V and 4 from J; bases not matched to a gene: 12. CDR3 nucleotide sequence: TGTGCCACCCTCAGCGAGGGGGCATTCTATGGCTACACCTTC. It codes for CATLSEGAFYGYTF.

The rearrangement joins TRBV5-4 to TRBJ2-1; D remains unclear. The CDR3 extends over 12 amino acids. CDR1 SGHNT and CDR2 YYREEE come from the germline V gene (reference sequence). The V end was cut by 2 bases, the J end by 8 bases, with 8 bases between. As DNA, the CDR3 is TGTGCCAGCAGCTTTAGGACGGATGAGCAGTTCTTC. It yields the protein CASSFRTDEQFF.

The chain has TRBV7-2 and TRBJ2-5; no firm D call. Trimming removed 4 bases at V and 7 bases at J, with 7 bases between. There are 11 residues in the CDR3. Germline V gene lookup returns CDR1 SGHTA and CDR2 FQGNSA. CDR3 nucleotides: TGTGCCAGCAGCTGGGGTGGGACCCAGTACTTC. Translated, it gives CASSWGGTQYF.

This clone was counted between two and nine times. The chain is built from TRBV11-3 and TRBJ2-1; TRBD2 matches 12 bases. The CDR3 runs 15 residues. Trimming removed 3 bases from V and 10 bases from J; junction bases left unmatched: 7. Germline V CDR1 and CDR2: SGHNT, YENEEA. The CDR3 here is CASSFRTSGTGEQFF. The DNA for the CDR3 is TGTGCCAGCAGCTTCAGGACTAGCGGGACAGGGGAGCAGTTCTTC.

The CDR3: CASSFGSSGPVTTQYF. CDR3 DNA: TGTGCCAGCAGCTTTGGGTCTAGCGGGCCAGTAACCACGCAGTATTTT. V usage is TRBV7-2 and J usage is TRBJ2-3; 8 bases fit TRBD2. V lost 3 bases and J lost 9; bases outside the gene matches: 14. CDR1 and CDR2 (germline): SGHTA, FQGNSA. This CDR3 has 16 residues.

The chain employs TRBV5-1 and TRBJ1-2; the D is unclear. Trimming removed 2 bases from V and 7 bases from J, with 12 bases in between. The CDR3 totals 13 residues. Looked up from germline, CDR1 is SGHRS and CDR2 is YFSETQ. CDR3 amino acids: CASSLGQPAGYTF. CDR3 DNA: TGCGCCAGCAGCTTAGGGCAGCCGGCTGGCTACACCTTC.

The rearrangement joins TRBV5-5 to TRBJ1-2; TRBD1 aligns across 7 bases. Germline CDR1 reads SGHKS; CDR2 reads YYEKEE (reference sequence). V lost 6 bases to trimming and J lost 2 bases; unmatched junction nucleotides: 4. The CDR3 is 13 amino acids. The DNA of the CDR3 is TGTGCCAGCACAGAGACAGGGAACTATGGCTACACCTTC. Translating gives CASTETGNYGYTF.

This clone was picked up a small number of times. The chain joins TRBV6-6 to TRBJ2-1; D remains ambiguous. Trimming cost V 5 bases and J 6 bases, with 5 bases left between them. In germline, CDR1 is MNHNY, CDR2 SVGAGI (reference sequence). CDR3 length: 11 residues. The CDR3 loop reads CASSGFNEQFF. CDR3 bases: TGTGCCAGCAGTGGCTTCAATGAGCAGTTCTTC.

This clone appeared a few times. The rearrangement links TRBV5-4 to TRBJ2-1, with 7 bases matching TRBD2. Germline CDR1 reads SGHNT; CDR2 reads YYREEE (reference sequence). Trimming at V came to 5 bases and at J to 4 bases, leaving 3 bases not matched to a gene. This CDR3 is built from 13 residues. The CDR3 region has the DNA TGTGCCAGCAGGGGGAGGGGATACAATGAGCAGTTCTTC. It is translated as CASRGRGYNEQFF. Full variable domain (rest looked up from reference TRBV5-4 and TRBJ2-1): ETGVTQSPTHLIKTRGQQVTLRCSSQSGHNTVSWYQQALGQGPQFIFQYYREEENGRGNFPPRFSGLQFPNYSSELNVNALELDDSALYLCASRGRGYNEQFFGPGTRLTVL.

The rearrangement joins TRBV29-1 to TRBJ2-3, with 10 bases that match TRBD1. From germline, CDR1 is SQVTM and CDR2 ANQGSEA. This CDR3 comprises 14 residues. Trimming cost V 6 bases and J 2 bases; bases outside gene matches: 5. CDR3 loop: CSVGGTGDTDTQYF. The CDR3 DNA sequence: TGCAGCGTGGGGGGGACAGGGGACACAGATACGCAGTATTTT.

This chain uses TRBV6-5 with TRBJ2-2; TRBD1 is a possible D gene (5 bases). The V gene lost 5 bases and the J gene lost 5 bases, with 9 bases spanning the gap. Germline lookup yields CDR1 MNHEY and CDR2 SVGAGI. The CDR3 is 13 residues long. The CDR3 DNA reads as TGTGCCAGCAGTAAACCAGGGACCGGGGAGCTGTTTTTT. Residues: CASSKPGTGELFF.

J is TRBJ2-5 and V is TRBV6-5; 8 bases match TRBD1. J gave up 4 bases and V 6 bases, and 10 bases lay outside the gene matches. Germline CDR1 reads MNHEY; CDR2 reads SVGAGI. This CDR3 contains 15 residues. Here the CDR3 reads CASSHRQGKVETQYF. Here the CDR3 DNA reads TGTGCCAGCAGCCACCGACAGGGGAAAGTAGAGACCCAGTACTTC.

V gene TRBV5-1 combines with J gene TRBJ2-7, with unresolved D. V gave up 0 bases and J gave up 0 bases, with 7 bases separating them. This CDR3 contains 14 residues. Germline V lookup: CDR1 SGHRS, CDR2 YFSETQ. Here the CDR3 DNA reads TGCGCCAGCAGCTTGGTCGACACCTCCTACGAGCAGTACTTC. The encoded protein is CASSLVDTSYEQYF.

This clone was counted only a few times. CDR3 sequence: CASKRGGQGMMNTEAFF. The CDR3 nucleotides are TGTGCCAGCAAAAGGGGGGGACAGGGAATGATGAACACTGAAGCTTTCTTT. The chain combines TRBV2 with TRBJ1-1, with TRBD1 matching over 9 bases. V was pared by 7 bases and J by 0 bases, with 12 bases of the junction left unmatched. Germline lookup yields CDR1 SNHLY and CDR2 FYNNEI. The CDR3 spans 17 residues.

This clone is judged medium-sized. V is TRBV5-6 and J is TRBJ2-1; TRBD2 matches 8 bases. The CDR3 consists of 17 residues. Germline V gives CDR1 SGHDT, CDR2 YYEEEE. The V segment lost 0 bases and the J segment 8 bases; nucleotides outside the gene matches: 13. For the CDR3, the DNA is TGTGCCAGCAGCTTGGTTTTGCGGGAGGCCTTCGGCGATGAGCAGTTCTTC. It encodes CASSLVLREAFGDEQFF.